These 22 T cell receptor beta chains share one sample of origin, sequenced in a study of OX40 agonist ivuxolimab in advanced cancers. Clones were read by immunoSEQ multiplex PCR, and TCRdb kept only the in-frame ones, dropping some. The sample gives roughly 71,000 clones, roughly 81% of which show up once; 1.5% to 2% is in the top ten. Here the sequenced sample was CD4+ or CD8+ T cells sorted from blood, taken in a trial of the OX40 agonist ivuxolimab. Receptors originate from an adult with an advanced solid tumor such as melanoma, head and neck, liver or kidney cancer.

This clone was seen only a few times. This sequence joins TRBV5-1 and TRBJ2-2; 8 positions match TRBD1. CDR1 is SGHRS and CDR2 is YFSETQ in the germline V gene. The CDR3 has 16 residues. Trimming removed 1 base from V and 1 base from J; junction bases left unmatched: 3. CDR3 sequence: CASSLRTGGNTGELFF. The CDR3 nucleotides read TGCGCCAGCAGCTTGAGAACAGGGGGGAACACCGGGGAGCTGTTTTTT.

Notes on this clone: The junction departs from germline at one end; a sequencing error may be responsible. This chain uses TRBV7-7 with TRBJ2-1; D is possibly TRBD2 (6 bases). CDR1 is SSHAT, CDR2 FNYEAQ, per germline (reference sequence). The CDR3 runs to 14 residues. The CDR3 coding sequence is TGTGCTAGCAGCCTCGGGCGGGGCCTCAATGAGCAGTTCTTC. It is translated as CASSLGRGLNEQFF.

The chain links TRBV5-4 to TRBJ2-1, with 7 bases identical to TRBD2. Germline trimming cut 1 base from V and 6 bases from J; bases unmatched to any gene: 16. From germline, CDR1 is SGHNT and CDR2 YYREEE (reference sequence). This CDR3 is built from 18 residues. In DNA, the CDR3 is TGTGCCAGCAGCTTGTTTTCTAGCGGACTCTCCATCCGCAATGAGCAGTTCTTC. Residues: CASSLFSSGLSIRNEQFF.

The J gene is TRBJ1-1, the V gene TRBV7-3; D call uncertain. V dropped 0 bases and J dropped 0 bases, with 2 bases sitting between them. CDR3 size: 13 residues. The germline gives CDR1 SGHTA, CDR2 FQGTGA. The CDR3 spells CASSLTMNTEAFF. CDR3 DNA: TGTGCCAGCAGCTTAACGATGAACACTGAAGCTTTCTTT.

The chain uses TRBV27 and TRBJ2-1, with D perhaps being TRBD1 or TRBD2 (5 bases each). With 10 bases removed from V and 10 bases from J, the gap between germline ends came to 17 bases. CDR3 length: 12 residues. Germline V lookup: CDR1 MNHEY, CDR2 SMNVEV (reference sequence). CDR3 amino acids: CATYTGTHEQFF. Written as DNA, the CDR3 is TGTGCCACCTACACCGGGACCCACGAGCAGTTCTTC.

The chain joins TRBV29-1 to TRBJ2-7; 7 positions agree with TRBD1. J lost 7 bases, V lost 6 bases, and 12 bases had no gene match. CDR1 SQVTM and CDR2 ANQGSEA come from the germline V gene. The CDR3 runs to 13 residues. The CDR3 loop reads CSVELDRVFEQYF. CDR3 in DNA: TGCAGCGTGGAATTAGACAGGGTCTTTGAGCAGTACTTC.

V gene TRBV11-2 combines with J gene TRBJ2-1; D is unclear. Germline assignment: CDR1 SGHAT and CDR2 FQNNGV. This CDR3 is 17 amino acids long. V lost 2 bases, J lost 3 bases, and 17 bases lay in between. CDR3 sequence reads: CASSLFGDTQDYNEQFF. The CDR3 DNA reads TGTGCCAGCAGCTTATTCGGAGACACTCAGGACTACAATGAGCAGTTCTTC.

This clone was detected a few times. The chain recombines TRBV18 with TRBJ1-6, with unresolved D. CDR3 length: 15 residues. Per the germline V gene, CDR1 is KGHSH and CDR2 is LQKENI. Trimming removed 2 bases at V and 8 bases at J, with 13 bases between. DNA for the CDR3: TGTGCCAGCTCACCAATAAGGTCTTCGGATTCACCCCTCCACTTT. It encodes CASSPIRSSDSPLHF.

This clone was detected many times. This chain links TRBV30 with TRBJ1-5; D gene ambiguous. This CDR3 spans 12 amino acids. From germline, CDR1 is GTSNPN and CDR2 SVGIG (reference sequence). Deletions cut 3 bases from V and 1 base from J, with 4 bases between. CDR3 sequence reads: CAWSGSNQPQHF. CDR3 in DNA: TGTGCCTGGAGCGGGAGCAATCAGCCCCAGCATTTT.

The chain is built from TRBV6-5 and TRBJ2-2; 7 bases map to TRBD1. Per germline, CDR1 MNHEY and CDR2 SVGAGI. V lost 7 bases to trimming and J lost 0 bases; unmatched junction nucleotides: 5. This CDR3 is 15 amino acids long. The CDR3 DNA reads TGTGCCAGCAATCCGGGACAGACGAACACCGGGGAGCTGTTTTTT. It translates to CASNPGQTNTGELFF.

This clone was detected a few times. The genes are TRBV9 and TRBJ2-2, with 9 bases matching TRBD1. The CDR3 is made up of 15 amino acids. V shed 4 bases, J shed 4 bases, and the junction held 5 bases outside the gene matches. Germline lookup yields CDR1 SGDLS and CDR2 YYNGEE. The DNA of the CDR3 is TGTGCCAGCAGCCGGACAGGGGTTCTCACCGGGGAGCTGTTTTTT. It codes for CASSRTGVLTGELFF.

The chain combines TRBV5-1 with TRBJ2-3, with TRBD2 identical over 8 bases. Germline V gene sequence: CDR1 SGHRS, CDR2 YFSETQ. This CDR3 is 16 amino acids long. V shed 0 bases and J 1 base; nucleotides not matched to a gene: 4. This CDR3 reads CASSLAGGVGTDTQYF. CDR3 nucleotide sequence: TGCGCCAGCAGCTTGGCGGGAGGGGTTGGCACAGATACGCAGTATTTT.

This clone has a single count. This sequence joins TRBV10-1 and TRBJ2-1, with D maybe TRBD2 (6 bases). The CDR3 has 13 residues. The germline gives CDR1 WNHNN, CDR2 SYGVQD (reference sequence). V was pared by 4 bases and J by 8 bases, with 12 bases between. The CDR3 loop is CASSGASVHEQFF. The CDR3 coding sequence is TGCGCCAGCAGTGGAGCTAGCGTCCATGAGCAGTTCTTC.

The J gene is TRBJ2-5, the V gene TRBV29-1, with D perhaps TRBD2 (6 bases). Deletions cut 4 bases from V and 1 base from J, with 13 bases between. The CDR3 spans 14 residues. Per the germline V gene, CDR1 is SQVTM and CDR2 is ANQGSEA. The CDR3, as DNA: TGCAGCGTTGCCTTACTAGCATCCCAAGAGACCCAGTACTTC. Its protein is CSVALLASQETQYF.

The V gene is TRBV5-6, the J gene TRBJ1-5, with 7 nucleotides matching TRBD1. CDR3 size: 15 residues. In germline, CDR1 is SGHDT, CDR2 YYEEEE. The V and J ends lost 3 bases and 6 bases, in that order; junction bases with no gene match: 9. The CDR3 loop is CASSSRDRVGQPQHF. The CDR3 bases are TGTGCCAGCAGCTCCAGAGACAGGGTTGGTCAGCCCCAGCATTTT.

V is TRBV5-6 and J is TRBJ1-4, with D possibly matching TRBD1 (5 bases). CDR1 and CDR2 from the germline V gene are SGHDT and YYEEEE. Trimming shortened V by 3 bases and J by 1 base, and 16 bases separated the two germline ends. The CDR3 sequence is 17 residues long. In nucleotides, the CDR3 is TGTGCCAGCAGCTCGAGGACACTAGACCTAACTAATGAAAAACTGTTTTTT. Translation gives CASSSRTLDLTNEKLFF.

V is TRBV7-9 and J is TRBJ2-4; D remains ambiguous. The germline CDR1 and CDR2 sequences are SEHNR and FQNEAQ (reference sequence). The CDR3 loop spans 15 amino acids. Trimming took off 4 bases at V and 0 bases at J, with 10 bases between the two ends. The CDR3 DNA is TGTGCCAGCAGCTCGCTGACTGTAGCCAAAAACATTCAGTACTTC. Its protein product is CASSSLTVAKNIQYF.

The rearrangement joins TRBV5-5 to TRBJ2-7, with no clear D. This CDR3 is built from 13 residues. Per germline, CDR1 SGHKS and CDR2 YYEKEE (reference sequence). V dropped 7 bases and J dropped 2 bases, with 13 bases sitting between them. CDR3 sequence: CASSRSATYEQYF. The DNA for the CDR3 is TGTGCCAGCTCCCGGTCAGCGACCTACGAGCAGTACTTC.

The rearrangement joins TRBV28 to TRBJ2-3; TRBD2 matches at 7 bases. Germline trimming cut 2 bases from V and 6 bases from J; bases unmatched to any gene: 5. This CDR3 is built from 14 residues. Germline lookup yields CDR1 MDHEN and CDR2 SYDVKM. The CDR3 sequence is CASSLGGGVDTQYF. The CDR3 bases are TGTGCCAGCAGTTTAGGGGGGGGTGTTGATACGCAGTATTTT.

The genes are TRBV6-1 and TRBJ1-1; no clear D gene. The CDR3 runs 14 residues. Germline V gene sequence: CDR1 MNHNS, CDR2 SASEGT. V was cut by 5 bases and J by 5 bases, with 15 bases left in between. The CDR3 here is CASSLTGRSTEAFF. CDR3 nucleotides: TGTGCCAGCAGTCTGACGGGCCGGAGTACTGAAGCTTTCTTT.

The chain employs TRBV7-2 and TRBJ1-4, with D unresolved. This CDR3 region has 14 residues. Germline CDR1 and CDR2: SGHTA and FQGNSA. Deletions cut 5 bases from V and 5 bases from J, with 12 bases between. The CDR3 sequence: CASSLGVHNEKLFF. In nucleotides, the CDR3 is TGTGCCAGCAGCCTAGGAGTTCACAATGAAAAACTGTTTTTT.

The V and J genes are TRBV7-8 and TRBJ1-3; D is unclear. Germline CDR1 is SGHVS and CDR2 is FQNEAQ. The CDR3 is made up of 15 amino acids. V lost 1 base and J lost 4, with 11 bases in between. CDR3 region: CASSLGVAGGNTIYF. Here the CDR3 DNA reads TGTGCCAGCAGCTTAGGGGTCGCGGGAGGAAACACCATATATTTT.